These T cell receptor beta chains were read from a single sample in a study of technical replicates of blood from a few donors. The data were produced by immunoSEQ multiplex PCR, yet TCRdb's version contains in-frame clones alone and is incomplete. The top ten hold 0.25% of the sample, which has tens of thousands of clones, 90% to 95% seen once. The source material was T cells isolated from PBMCs. These receptors were collected from a human donor in good health. CDR3s include the opening cysteine and the closing phenylalanine or tryptophan. Each record gives: D gene, CDR3 length, clone size, V gene, J gene, CDR3 DNA, CDR3 protein. D genes are given only for firm matches. Size values are once, few and many counts, or a class for expanded clones, and some rows have none.

D gene: NA; CDR3 length: 16; clone size: NA; V gene: TRBV4-2; J gene: TRBJ2-3; CDR3 DNA: TGTGCCAGCAGCCAAGATCTTCGGGGGGCACAATATACGCAGTATTTT; CDR3 protein: CASSQDLRGAQYTQYF
D gene: NA; CDR3 length: 15; clone size: few; V gene: TRBV6-5; J gene: TRBJ1-5; CDR3 DNA: TGTGCCAGCAGTCCACAGAGAAGTAGCAATCAGCCCCAGCATTTT; CDR3 protein: CASSPQRSSNQPQHF
D gene: NA; CDR3 length: 17; clone size: once; V gene: TRBV19; J gene: TRBJ1-6; CDR3 DNA: TGTGCCAGTACCCCGAACCCAGGGATGGGTCCTAATTCACCCCTCCACTTT; CDR3 protein: CASTPNPGMGPNSPLHF
D gene: NA; CDR3 length: 14; clone size: NA; V gene: TRBV5-4; J gene: TRBJ2-7; CDR3 DNA: TGTGCCAGCAGCTCCGTGGGGCACTCCTACGAGCAGTACTTC; CDR3 protein: CASSSVGHSYEQYF
D gene: TRBD1; CDR3 length: 12; clone size: NA; V gene: TRBV30; J gene: TRBJ1-2; CDR3 DNA: TGTGCCTGGAGTGCGACAGGGGATGGCTACACCTTC; CDR3 protein: CAWSATGDGYTF
D gene: TRBD1; CDR3 length: 16; clone size: NA; V gene: TRBV7-8; J gene: TRBJ1-2; CDR3 DNA: TGTGCCAGCAGCTTAGTTTCTCCGGACAGGGTGAATGGCTACACCTTC; CDR3 protein: CASSLVSPDRVNGYTF
D gene: NA; CDR3 length: 14; clone size: NA; V gene: TRBV6-1; J gene: TRBJ2-1; CDR3 DNA: TGTGCCACCTCCCCGGGACTTGAATACAATGAGCAGTTCTTC; CDR3 protein: CATSPGLEYNEQFF
D gene: NA; CDR3 length: 13; clone size: NA; V gene: TRBV2; J gene: TRBJ2-2; CDR3 DNA: TGTGCCACCCTACAGGGTTTCGGTCGGGAGCTGTTTTTT; CDR3 protein: CATLQGFGRELFF
D gene: NA; CDR3 length: 16; clone size: NA; V gene: TRBV5-6; J gene: TRBJ2-4; CDR3 DNA: TGTGCCAGCAGCTCGTGGGGAGTCTGGGCCAAAAACATTCAGTACTTC; CDR3 protein: CASSSWGVWAKNIQYF
D gene: TRBD2; CDR3 length: 13; clone size: once; V gene: TRBV11-3; J gene: TRBJ2-1; CDR3 DNA: TGTGCCAGCAGTCCCCCGACGGGGGGTGAGCAGTTCTTC; CDR3 protein: CASSPPTGGEQFF
D gene: NA; CDR3 length: 16; clone size: NA; V gene: TRBV15; J gene: TRBJ2-1; CDR3 DNA: TGTGCCACCAGCAGAGACCGGGTAGAGACCTACAATGAGCAGTTCTTC; CDR3 protein: CATSRDRVETYNEQFF
D gene: NA; CDR3 length: 11; clone size: NA; V gene: TRBV7-6; J gene: TRBJ2-3; CDR3 DNA: TGTGCCAGCGGGGAGAGCTTGGCGCAGTATTTT; CDR3 protein: CASGESLAQYF
D gene: NA; CDR3 length: 12; clone size: NA; V gene: TRBV30; J gene: TRBJ1-2; CDR3 DNA: TGTGCCTGGAGTAGAGAGTTCTATGGCTACACCTTC; CDR3 protein: CAWSREFYGYTF
D gene: NA; CDR3 length: 13; clone size: NA; V gene: TRBV29-1; J gene: TRBJ2-7; CDR3 DNA: TGCAGCGTTCCCCGGAGAAGAAGGTACGAGCAGTACTTC; CDR3 protein: CSVPRRRRYEQYF
D gene: NA; CDR3 length: 14; clone size: NA; V gene: TRBV5-1; J gene: TRBJ1-2; CDR3 DNA: TGCGCCAGCAGCACAAGGGACATCAGCTATGGCTACACCTTC; CDR3 protein: CASSTRDISYGYTF
D gene: TRBD2; CDR3 length: 14; clone size: NA; V gene: TRBV28; J gene: TRBJ2-1; CDR3 DNA: TGTGCCAGCAGTTTCGGGGGGAGTTACAATGAGCAGTTCTTC; CDR3 protein: CASSFGGSYNEQFF
D gene: TRBD1; CDR3 length: 14; clone size: NA; V gene: TRBV6-1; J gene: TRBJ1-1; CDR3 DNA: TGTGCCAGCATCAAGGGACAGGGGATCACTGAAGCTTTCTTT; CDR3 protein: CASIKGQGITEAFF
D gene: TRBD2; CDR3 length: 14; clone size: NA; V gene: TRBV5-4; J gene: TRBJ2-5; CDR3 DNA: TGTGCCAGCAGCTTGGCCGGGGGAGGGGAGACCCAGTACTTC; CDR3 protein: CASSLAGGGETQYF
D gene: NA; CDR3 length: 14; clone size: NA; V gene: TRBV30; J gene: TRBJ2-2; CDR3 DNA: TGTGCCTGGGATTCCGGGACTGCCACCGGGGAGCTGTTTTTT; CDR3 protein: CAWDSGTATGELFF
D gene: NA; CDR3 length: 15; clone size: NA; V gene: TRBV4-2; J gene: TRBJ1-6; CDR3 DNA: TGTGCCAGCAGCCGCGACAGATTAGATGATTCACCCCTCCACTTT; CDR3 protein: CASSRDRLDDSPLHF
D gene: TRBD1; CDR3 length: 14; clone size: NA; V gene: TRBV29-1; J gene: TRBJ1-1; CDR3 DNA: TGCAGCGTGACCGTCAGGGGGCTGAACACTGAAGCTTTCTTT; CDR3 protein: CSVTVRGLNTEAFF
D gene: NA; CDR3 length: 13; clone size: NA; V gene: TRBV27; J gene: TRBJ1-1; CDR3 DNA: TGTGCCAGCAGTTATCAGGGGAACACTGAAGCTTTCTTT; CDR3 protein: CASSYQGNTEAFF
D gene: NA; CDR3 length: 13; clone size: NA; V gene: TRBV27; J gene: TRBJ1-5; CDR3 DNA: TGTGCCAGCAGCCCGTGGAGGAATCAGCCCCAGCATTTT; CDR3 protein: CASSPWRNQPQHF
D gene: TRBD2; CDR3 length: 17; clone size: NA; V gene: TRBV6-1; J gene: TRBJ2-7; CDR3 DNA: TGTGCCAGCAGTGTAGGGACTAGCGGGGGTTTAGTCTACGAGCAGTACTTC; CDR3 protein: CASSVGTSGGLVYEQYF
D gene: TRBD1; CDR3 length: 13; clone size: NA; V gene: TRBV6-5; J gene: TRBJ2-7; CDR3 DNA: TGTGCCAGCAGCCTACAGGGGCTCCGCGAGCAGTACTTC; CDR3 protein: CASSLQGLREQYF
D gene: NA; CDR3 length: 12; clone size: once; V gene: TRBV7-8; J gene: TRBJ2-7; CDR3 DNA: TGTGCCAGCAGCTCACCAGCGTACGAGCAGTACTTC; CDR3 protein: CASSSPAYEQYF
D gene: NA; CDR3 length: 15; clone size: NA; V gene: TRBV6-5; J gene: TRBJ1-1; CDR3 DNA: TGTGCCACCCTAAACAGGCGCCTAATGAACACTGAAGCTTTCTTT; CDR3 protein: CATLNRRLMNTEAFF
D gene: NA; CDR3 length: 12; clone size: NA; V gene: TRBV28; J gene: TRBJ2-7; CDR3 DNA: TGTGCCAGCAGTTTCCCAGGTATCGCGCAGTACTTC; CDR3 protein: CASSFPGIAQYF
D gene: NA; CDR3 length: 17; clone size: NA; V gene: TRBV7-9; J gene: TRBJ1-1; CDR3 DNA: TGTGCCAGCAGCTTAGGTCCTTTGGGAGGGGGACTCACTGAAGCTTTCTTT; CDR3 protein: CASSLGPLGGGLTEAFF
D gene: NA; CDR3 length: 14; clone size: NA; V gene: TRBV14; J gene: TRBJ2-1; CDR3 DNA: TGTGCCAGCAGCCAAGAGAGGTCGTTTAATGAGCAGTTCTTC; CDR3 protein: CASSQERSFNEQFF
D gene: NA; CDR3 length: 14; clone size: NA; V gene: TRBV5-1; J gene: TRBJ2-4; CDR3 DNA: TGCGCCAGCAGCTTGGACCCAAGCTCAAACATTCAGTACTTC; CDR3 protein: CASSLDPSSNIQYF
D gene: NA; CDR3 length: 14; clone size: NA; V gene: TRBV5-6; J gene: TRBJ1-4; CDR3 DNA: TGTGCCAGCAGCGTTGGACTAAGGGATGAAAAACTGTTTTTT; CDR3 protein: CASSVGLRDEKLFF
D gene: NA; CDR3 length: 15; clone size: NA; V gene: TRBV2; J gene: TRBJ1-5; CDR3 DNA: TGTGCCAGCAGTTCAGGGGTTTATAGCAATCAGCCCCAGCATTTT; CDR3 protein: CASSSGVYSNQPQHF
D gene: NA; CDR3 length: 16; clone size: NA; V gene: TRBV13; J gene: TRBJ2-3; CDR3 DNA: TGTGCCAGCAGCCGTGGGGCGGGGTTCCGCACAGATACGCAGTATTTT; CDR3 protein: CASSRGAGFRTDTQYF
D gene: NA; CDR3 length: 13; clone size: NA; V gene: TRBV28; J gene: TRBJ2-3; CDR3 DNA: TGTGCCATGCAGCAGGGGGGAACAGATACGCAGTATTTT; CDR3 protein: CAMQQGGTDTQYF
D gene: TRBD1; CDR3 length: 14; clone size: NA; V gene: TRBV6-5; J gene: TRBJ2-7; CDR3 DNA: TGTGCCAGCATGTCAACAGGGGGCCGGGTGCGGCAGTACTTC; CDR3 protein: CASMSTGGRVRQYF
D gene: NA; CDR3 length: 14; clone size: NA; V gene: TRBV7-9; J gene: TRBJ2-1; CDR3 DNA: TGTGCCAGCAGCTTAAACAGGGCCTACGATGAGCAGTTCTTC; CDR3 protein: CASSLNRAYDEQFF
D gene: TRBD1; CDR3 length: 19; clone size: NA; V gene: TRBV5-1; J gene: TRBJ2-7; CDR3 DNA: TGCGCCAGCAGCTTGGAGCCGGGACAGGGACGGGTAGGGTCCTACGAGCAGTACTTC; CDR3 protein: CASSLEPGQGRVGSYEQYF
D gene: NA; CDR3 length: 14; clone size: few; V gene: TRBV7-7; J gene: TRBJ2-5; CDR3 DNA: TGTGCCAGCAGCTCCCCAGGGGCCGGGGAGACCCAGTACTTC; CDR3 protein: CASSSPGAGETQYF
D gene: NA; CDR3 length: 17; clone size: NA; V gene: TRBV11-2; J gene: TRBJ1-5; CDR3 DNA: TGTGCCAGCAGCTTAGATCCAGAGGAACAGGGCAATCAGCCCCAGCATTTT; CDR3 protein: CASSLDPEEQGNQPQHF
D gene: NA; CDR3 length: 13; clone size: NA; V gene: TRBV28; J gene: TRBJ1-1; CDR3 DNA: TGTGCCAGCAGCTCCCAGGGTAACACTGAAGCTTTCTTT; CDR3 protein: CASSSQGNTEAFF
D gene: TRBD1; CDR3 length: 17; clone size: NA; V gene: TRBV5-1; J gene: TRBJ2-5; CDR3 DNA: TGCGCCAGCAGCTTTAACTACGGGACAGGGGGGCAAGAGACCCAGTACTTC; CDR3 protein: CASSFNYGTGGQETQYF
D gene: TRBD1; CDR3 length: 14; clone size: NA; V gene: TRBV29-1; J gene: TRBJ2-7; CDR3 DNA: TGCAGCGTTGAGGGACAGGGGGCAAGCTACGAGCAGTACTTC; CDR3 protein: CSVEGQGASYEQYF
D gene: NA; CDR3 length: 15; clone size: NA; V gene: TRBV2; J gene: TRBJ1-3; CDR3 DNA: TGTGCCAGCAGATCGGACCCCGGAGGAGGAAACACCATATATTTT; CDR3 protein: CASRSDPGGGNTIYF
D gene: TRBD2; CDR3 length: 14; clone size: NA; V gene: TRBV27; J gene: TRBJ2-7; CDR3 DNA: TGTGCCAGCAGCCTAACTAGCGGGAGCTACGAGCAGTACTTC; CDR3 protein: CASSLTSGSYEQYF
D gene: NA; CDR3 length: 14; clone size: NA; V gene: TRBV25-1; J gene: TRBJ1-2; CDR3 DNA: TGTGCCAGCAGTGCCCCGGGGAATATCTATGGCTACACCTTC; CDR3 protein: CASSAPGNIYGYTF
D gene: NA; CDR3 length: 11; clone size: NA; V gene: TRBV20-1; J gene: TRBJ1-4; CDR3 DNA: TGCAGTGCTAGTCAGGGGGAAAAACTGTTTTTT; CDR3 protein: CSASQGEKLFF
D gene: NA; CDR3 length: 15; clone size: once; V gene: TRBV15; J gene: TRBJ1-4; CDR3 DNA: TGTGCCACCAGCAGAACAAACAGCCCCAATGAAAAACTGTTTTTT; CDR3 protein: CATSRTNSPNEKLFF
D gene: NA; CDR3 length: 14; clone size: NA; V gene: TRBV29-1; J gene: TRBJ1-4; CDR3 DNA: TGCAGCGTTGAAGACTGGGGGCGTACTGAAAAACTGTTTTTT; CDR3 protein: CSVEDWGRTEKLFF
D gene: NA; CDR3 length: 14; clone size: NA; V gene: TRBV27; J gene: TRBJ2-7; CDR3 DNA: TGTGCCAGCAGTTTTTCGGGGATGGGCTACGAGCAGTACTTC; CDR3 protein: CASSFSGMGYEQYF